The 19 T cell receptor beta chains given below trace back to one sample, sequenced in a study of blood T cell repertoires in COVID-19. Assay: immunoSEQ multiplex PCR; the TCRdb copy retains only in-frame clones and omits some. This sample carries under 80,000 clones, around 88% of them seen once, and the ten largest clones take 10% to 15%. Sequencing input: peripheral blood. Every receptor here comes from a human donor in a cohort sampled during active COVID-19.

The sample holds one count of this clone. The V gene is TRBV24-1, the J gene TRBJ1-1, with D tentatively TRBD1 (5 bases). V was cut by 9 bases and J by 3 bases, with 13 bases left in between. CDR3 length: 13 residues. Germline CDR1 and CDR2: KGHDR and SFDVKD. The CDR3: CATSSSGYTEAFF. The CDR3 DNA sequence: TGTGCCACCTCCAGCTCAGGGTACACTGAAGCTTTCTTT.

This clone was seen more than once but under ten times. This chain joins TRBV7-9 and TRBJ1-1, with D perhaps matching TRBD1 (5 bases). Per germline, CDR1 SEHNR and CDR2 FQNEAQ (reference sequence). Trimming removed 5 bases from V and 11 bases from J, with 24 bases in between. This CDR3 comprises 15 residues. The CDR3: CASSPSEGGALWAFF. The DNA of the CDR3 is TGTGCCAGCAGCCCCTCGGAGGGAGGGGCGCTCTGGGCTTTCTTT.

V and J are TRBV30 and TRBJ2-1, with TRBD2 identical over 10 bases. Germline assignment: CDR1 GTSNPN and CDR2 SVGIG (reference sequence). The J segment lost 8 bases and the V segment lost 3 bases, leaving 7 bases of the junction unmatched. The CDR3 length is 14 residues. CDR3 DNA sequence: TGTGCCTGGAGGAGGCTAGCGGGGGCGGATGAGCAGTTCTTC. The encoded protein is CAWRRLAGADEQFF.

CDR3 bases: TGTGCCAGCAGCTTCGGGTCCCCGGGACAGGGTCAAAGACGCATCTACGAGCAGTACTTC. The encoded protein is CASSFGSPGQGQRRIYEQYF. The V call is TRBV5-5, the J call TRBJ2-7; 9 bases match TRBD1. CDR1 and CDR2 (germline): SGHKS, YYEKEE (reference sequence). The V segment lost 2 bases and the J segment 3 bases; nucleotides outside the gene matches: 21. CDR3 length equals 20 residues.

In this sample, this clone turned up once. The CDR3 DNA sequence: TGTGCCAGCAGTGACTCGACAGGGTTCGATGAGCAGTTCTTC. This gives the protein CASSDSTGFDEQFF. The rearrangement joins TRBV6-4 to TRBJ2-1; 7 bases are shared with TRBD1. V lost 0 bases and J lost 8; bases outside the gene matches: 4. This CDR3 has 14 residues. Germline V gene sequence: CDR1 MRHNA, CDR2 SNTAGT.

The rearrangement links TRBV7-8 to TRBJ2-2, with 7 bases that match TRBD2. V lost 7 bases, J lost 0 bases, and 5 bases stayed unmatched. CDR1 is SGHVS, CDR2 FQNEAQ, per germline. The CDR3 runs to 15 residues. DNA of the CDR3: TGTGCCAGCAACCAGCGGGGCGCGAACACCGGGGAGCTGTTTTTT. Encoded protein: CASNQRGANTGELFF.

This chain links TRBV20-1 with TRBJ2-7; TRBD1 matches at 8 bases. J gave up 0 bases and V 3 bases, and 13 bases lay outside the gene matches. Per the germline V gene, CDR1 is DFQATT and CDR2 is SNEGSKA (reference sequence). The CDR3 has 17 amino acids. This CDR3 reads CSASDGQGLPSSYEQYF. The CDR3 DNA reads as TGCAGTGCTAGTGATGGACAGGGCTTACCGAGCTCCTACGAGCAGTACTTC.

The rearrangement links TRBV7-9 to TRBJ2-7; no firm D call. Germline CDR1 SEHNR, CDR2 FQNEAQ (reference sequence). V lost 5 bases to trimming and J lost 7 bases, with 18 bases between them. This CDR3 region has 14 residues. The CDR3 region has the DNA TGTGCCAGCAGCACTATGACGGAACTAAGGGAGCAGTACTTC. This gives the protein CASSTMTELREQYF.

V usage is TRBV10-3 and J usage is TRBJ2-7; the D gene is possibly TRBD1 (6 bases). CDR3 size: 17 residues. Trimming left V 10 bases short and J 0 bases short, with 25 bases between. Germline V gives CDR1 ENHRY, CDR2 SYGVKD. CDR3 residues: CATRTDILQDSSYEQYF. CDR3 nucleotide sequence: TGTGCCACCCGAACCGACATACTACAGGACAGCTCCTACGAGCAGTACTTC.

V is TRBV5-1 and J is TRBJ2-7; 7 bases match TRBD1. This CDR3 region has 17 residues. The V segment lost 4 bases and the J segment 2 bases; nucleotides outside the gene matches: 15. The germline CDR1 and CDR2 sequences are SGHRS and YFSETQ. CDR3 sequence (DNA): TGCGCCAGCAGCCCGTTAACGGCCCGACAGGGACCCTACGAGCAGTACTTC. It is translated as CASSPLTARQGPYEQYF.

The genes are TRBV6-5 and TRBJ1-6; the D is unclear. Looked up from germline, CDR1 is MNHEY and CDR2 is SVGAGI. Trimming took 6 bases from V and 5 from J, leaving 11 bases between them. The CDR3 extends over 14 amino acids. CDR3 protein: CASSVPGNNSPLHF. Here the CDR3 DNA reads TGTGCCAGCAGCGTTCCCGGTAATAATTCACCCCTCCACTTT.

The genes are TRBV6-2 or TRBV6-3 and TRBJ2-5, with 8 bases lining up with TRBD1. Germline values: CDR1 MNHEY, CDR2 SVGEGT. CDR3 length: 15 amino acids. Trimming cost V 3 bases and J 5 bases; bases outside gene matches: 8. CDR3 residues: CASSYAQGADETQYF. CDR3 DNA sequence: TGTGCCAGCAGTTATGCCCAGGGGGCCGACGAGACCCAGTACTTC.

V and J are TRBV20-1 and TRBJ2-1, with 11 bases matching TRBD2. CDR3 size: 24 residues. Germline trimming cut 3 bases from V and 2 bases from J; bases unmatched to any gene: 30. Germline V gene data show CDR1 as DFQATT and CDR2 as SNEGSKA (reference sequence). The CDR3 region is CSASFSKEVGRSGGAKIPYNEQFF. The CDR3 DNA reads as TGCAGTGCTAGTTTCTCAAAGGAGGTTGGACGTAGCGGGGGGGCCAAAATCCCCTACAATGAGCAGTTCTTC.

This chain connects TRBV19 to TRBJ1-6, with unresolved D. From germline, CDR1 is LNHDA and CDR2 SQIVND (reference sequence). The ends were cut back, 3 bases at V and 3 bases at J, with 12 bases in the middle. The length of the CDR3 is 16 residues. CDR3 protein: CASSITGEGYNSPLHF. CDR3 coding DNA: TGTGCCAGTAGTATCACGGGAGAGGGCTATAATTCACCCCTCCACTTT.

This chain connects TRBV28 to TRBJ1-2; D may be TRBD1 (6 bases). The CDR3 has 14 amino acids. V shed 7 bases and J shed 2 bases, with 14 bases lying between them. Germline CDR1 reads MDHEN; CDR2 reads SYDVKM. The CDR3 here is CASTPNGQNYGYTF. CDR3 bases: TGTGCCAGCACCCCCAACGGACAGAACTATGGCTACACCTTC.

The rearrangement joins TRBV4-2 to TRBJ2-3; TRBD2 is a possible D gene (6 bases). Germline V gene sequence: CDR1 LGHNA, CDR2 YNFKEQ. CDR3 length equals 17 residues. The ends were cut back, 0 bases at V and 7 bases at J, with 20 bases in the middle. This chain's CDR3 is CASSQEDYGTPGNTQYF. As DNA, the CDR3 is TGTGCCAGCAGCCAAGAGGACTACGGGACCCCAGGGAATACGCAGTATTTT.

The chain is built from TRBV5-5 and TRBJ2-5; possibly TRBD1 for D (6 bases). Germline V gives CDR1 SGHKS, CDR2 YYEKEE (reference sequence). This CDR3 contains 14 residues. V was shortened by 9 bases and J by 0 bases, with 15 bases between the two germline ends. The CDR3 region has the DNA TGTGCCACCAACAGGGAACAGTACCAAGAGACCCAGTACTTC. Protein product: CATNREQYQETQYF.

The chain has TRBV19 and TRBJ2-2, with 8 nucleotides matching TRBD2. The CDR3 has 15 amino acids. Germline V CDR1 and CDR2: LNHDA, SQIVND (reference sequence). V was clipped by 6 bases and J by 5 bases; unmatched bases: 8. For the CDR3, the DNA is TGTGCCAGTAGCCTTAGCGGGGTTTCGACCGGGGAGCTGTTTTTT. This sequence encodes CASSLSGVSTGELFF.

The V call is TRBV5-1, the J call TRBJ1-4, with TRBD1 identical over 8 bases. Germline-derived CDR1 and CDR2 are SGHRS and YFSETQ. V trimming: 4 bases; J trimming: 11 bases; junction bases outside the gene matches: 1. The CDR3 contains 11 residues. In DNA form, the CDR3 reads TGCGCCAGCAGCGGGACAGGTAAACTGTTTTTT. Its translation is CASSGTGKLFF.